One and the same sample provided the 25 T cell receptor beta chains below, sequenced in a study of cytomegalovirus exposure and HLA in healthy donors. Repertoires were generated with immunoSEQ multiplex PCR, while TCRdb's copy carries only in-frame clones and drops some. Of some 150,000 clones in the sample, 88% are singletons; the top ten hold roughly 3%. The sequencing input was PBMCs. The receptors originated from a man younger than 30 in good health and CMV-seronegative.

The chain joins TRBV5-4 to TRBJ1-1, with 7 bases that match TRBD1. The CDR3 extends over 15 amino acids. Per germline, CDR1 SGHNT and CDR2 YYREEE (reference sequence). J gave up 1 base and V 5 bases, and 8 bases lay outside the gene matches. DNA for the CDR3: TGTGCCAGCAGACGCCAGACAGGGTCGAACACTGAAGCTTTCTTT. Translated, it gives CASRRQTGSNTEAFF.

The J gene is TRBJ2-5, the V gene TRBV27, with TRBD1 identical over 9 bases. The CDR3 length is 15 residues. V was pared by 4 bases and J by 4 bases, with 7 bases of the junction left unmatched. From germline, CDR1 is MNHEY and CDR2 SMNVEV (reference sequence). In DNA form, the CDR3 reads TGTGCCAGCAGTTCTTTACAGGGGGCAGCAGAGACCCAGTACTTC. Translation: CASSSLQGAAETQYF.

The chain carries TRBV18 and TRBJ2-6; D is perhaps TRBD1 (5 bases). Trimming took 1 base from V and 0 from J, leaving 13 bases between them. Germline CDR1 is KGHSH and CDR2 is LQKENI. The CDR3 is made up of 18 amino acids. CDR3 residues: CASSPQGPQGSGANVLTF. CDR3 coding DNA: TGTGCCAGCTCACCACAGGGTCCCCAGGGCTCTGGGGCCAACGTCCTGACTTTC.

This rearrangement joins TRBV5-4 to TRBJ2-3; 7 nucleotides line up with TRBD1. Trimming removed 4 bases from V and 0 bases from J; junction bases left unmatched: 8. The CDR3 contains 16 residues. From germline, CDR1 is SGHNT and CDR2 YYREEE (reference sequence). CDR3 residues: CASSPGQDFSTDTQYF. CDR3 nucleotide sequence: TGTGCCAGCAGCCCCGGACAGGATTTCAGCACAGATACGCAGTATTTT.

The chain links TRBV29-1 to TRBJ2-7; 7 positions agree with TRBD2. V trimming: 7 bases; J trimming: 5 bases; junction bases outside the gene matches: 8. This CDR3 is 12 amino acids long. Per the germline V gene, CDR1 is SQVTM and CDR2 is ANQGSEA. The CDR3 loop is CSAGGGSDEQYF. The CDR3 nucleotides read TGCAGCGCTGGGGGGGGTTCGGACGAGCAGTACTTC.

The chain has TRBV15 and TRBJ1-4; D perhaps matches TRBD1 (5 bases). Germline lookup yields CDR1 LNHNV and CDR2 YYDKDF (reference sequence). The CDR3 is made up of 13 amino acids. V was pared by 8 bases and J by 8 bases, with 15 bases between. Here the CDR3 DNA reads TGTGCCACCGGGGGGACTACATTCGAAAAACTGTTTTTT. This encodes CATGGTTFEKLFF.

This clone was detected only once. The chain carries TRBV10-3 and TRBJ1-2; D might be TRBD1 (6 bases). V lost 2 bases to trimming and J lost 5 bases, with 18 bases between them. The germline CDR1 and CDR2 sequences are ENHRY and SYGVKD. The CDR3 runs 16 residues. CDR3 loop: CAISESGKGQGYGYTF. The CDR3 nucleotides read TGTGCCATCAGTGAGAGCGGAAAGGGACAAGGATATGGCTACACCTTC.

V and J are TRBV19 and TRBJ2-1; 7 positions match TRBD2. V shed 5 bases, J shed 4 bases, and the junction held 2 bases outside the gene matches. The germline CDR1 and CDR2 sequences are LNHDA and SQIVND (reference sequence). This CDR3 is 13 amino acids long. CDR3 sequence: CASSPGLYNEQFF. In DNA, the CDR3 is TGTGCCAGTAGTCCGGGACTATACAATGAGCAGTTCTTC.

The rearrangement uses TRBV10-3 and TRBJ2-3; TRBD2 matches at 8 bases. This CDR3 is 15 amino acids long. The J segment lost 4 bases and the V segment lost 4 bases, leaving 7 bases of the junction unmatched. Germline V lookup: CDR1 ENHRY, CDR2 SYGVKD. The CDR3 loop reads CAISGKRESADTQYF. The CDR3 bases are TGTGCCATCAGTGGGAAGCGGGAGAGCGCAGATACGCAGTATTTT.

The genes are TRBV7-4 and TRBJ2-5, with 8 bases fitting TRBD2. CDR3 size: 16 residues. Germline V gene lookup returns CDR1 SGHVT and CDR2 SQSDAQ. V was clipped by 5 bases and J by 5 bases; unmatched bases: 13. The CDR3: CASSHGTSLDSETQYF. CDR3 sequence (DNA): TGTGCCAGCAGCCATGGGACTAGTCTCGACTCCGAGACCCAGTACTTC.

The chain uses TRBV27 and TRBJ2-7; D perhaps matches TRBD2 (5 bases). Trimming pared 2 bases from V and 0 bases from J, leaving 8 bases between. The germline V gene has CDR1 MNHEY and CDR2 SMNVEV (reference sequence). The CDR3 has 14 amino acids. The CDR3 DNA is TGTGCCAGCAGTTTAGACGGGATCTCCTACGAGCAGTACTTC. Its translation: CASSLDGISYEQYF.

This rearrangement joins TRBV28 to TRBJ1-5, with D maybe TRBD1 (5 bases). Trimming took 4 bases from V and 6 from J, leaving 13 bases between them. The CDR3 is 14 amino acids. Per the germline V gene, CDR1 is MDHEN and CDR2 is SYDVKM. The DNA of the CDR3 is TGTGCCAGCAGTTGGGCCCTGGGGGGTCAGCCCCAGCATTTT. Its protein product is CASSWALGGQPQHF.

Written as DNA, the CDR3 is TGTGCCATCAGTGAAAGGGAGACCACTGAAGCTTTCTTT. Its protein product is CAISERETTEAFF. V usage is TRBV10-3 and J usage is TRBJ1-1, with D unclear. Germline CDR1 is ENHRY and CDR2 is SYGVKD. CDR3 length equals 13 residues. Trimming stripped 3 bases from V and 4 bases from J, with 9 bases between.

The chain has TRBV15 and TRBJ2-5; 7 bases are shared with TRBD1. Germline V gene lookup returns CDR1 LNHNV and CDR2 YYDKDF (reference sequence). This CDR3 has 17 amino acids. The junction had 13 bases not matched to a gene; V was cut back by 4 bases and J by 2 bases. The CDR3 loop reads CATSTFGQDEIQETQYF. CDR3 DNA: TGTGCCACCAGCACCTTCGGACAGGACGAAATTCAAGAGACCCAGTACTTC.

The genes are TRBV19 and TRBJ1-2; D perhaps matches TRBD1 (6 bases). CDR1 LNHDA and CDR2 SQIVND come from the germline V gene (reference sequence). V lost 6 bases and J 4 bases, leaving 21 bases between the germline ends. CDR3 length: 16 amino acids. CDR3 sequence reads: CASSLDRDRSTYGYTF. CDR3 in DNA: TGTGCCAGTAGCCTCGACCGAGACAGGTCCACCTATGGCTACACCTTC.

This clone was picked up one time. The rearrangement uses TRBV5-6 and TRBJ2-7; D is possibly TRBD2 (6 bases). V was pared by 0 bases and J by 2 bases, with 9 bases between. Germline CDR1 is SGHDT and CDR2 is YYEEEE. The CDR3 covers 14 residues. This chain's CDR3 is CASSLGLATYEQYV. As DNA, the CDR3 is TGTGCCAGCAGCTTGGGCCTAGCGACCTACGAGCAGTACGTC.

The chain is built from TRBV6-6 and TRBJ2-2, with D uncertain. CDR1 MNHNY and CDR2 SVGAGI come from the germline V gene (reference sequence). Between the trimmed V and J ends, which lost 6 bases and 6 bases, there was a span of 8 bases. This CDR3 has 12 amino acids. The CDR3 is CASRLQSGELFF. CDR3 in DNA: TGTGCCAGCAGGCTCCAGTCCGGGGAGCTGTTTTTT.

The rearrangement uses TRBV10-3 and TRBJ1-2; tentatively, D is TRBD1 (5 bases). With 0 bases removed from V and 7 bases from J, the gap between germline ends came to 9 bases. Looked up from germline, CDR1 is ENHRY and CDR2 is SYGVKD. The CDR3 has 13 residues. The CDR3 spells CAISESGQGGYTF. For the CDR3, the DNA is TGTGCCATCAGTGAGTCGGGCCAGGGTGGCTACACCTTC.

DNA for the CDR3: TGTGCCAGCAGCTTCGGGACAGGGACATGGGAGCAGTACTTC. Translating it yields CASSFGTGTWEQYF. This sequence joins TRBV5-6 and TRBJ2-7, with 9 bases identical to TRBD1. From germline, CDR1 is SGHDT and CDR2 YYEEEE. The CDR3 has 14 amino acids. J lost 7 bases, V lost 2 bases, and 7 bases had no gene match.

In its sample, this clone was seen once. This chain links TRBV13 with TRBJ2-2; tentative D call: TRBD2 (5 bases). CDR3 size: 13 residues. The V gene's germline CDR1 is PRHDT and CDR2 FYEKMQ (reference sequence). V lost 1 base and J 7 bases, leaving 7 bases between the germline ends. CDR3 sequence: CASSLVAGGELFF. Written as DNA, the CDR3 is TGTGCCAGCAGCTTAGTGGCGGGCGGGGAGCTGTTTTTT.

This clone is a singleton in its sample. The V call is TRBV29-1, the J call TRBJ2-3; D is unresolved. CDR1 is SQVTM and CDR2 is ANQGSEA in the germline V gene. The CDR3 consists of 12 residues. V was shortened by 6 bases and J by 0 bases, with 7 bases between the two germline ends. DNA of the CDR3: TGCAGCGTGCCGGTTAGCACAGATACGCAGTATTTT. This codes for CSVPVSTDTQYF.

The J gene is TRBJ2-2, the V gene TRBV28, with TRBD1 matching over 7 bases. Trimming cost V 6 bases and J 2 bases; bases outside gene matches: 6. The CDR3 totals 15 residues. Germline lookup yields CDR1 MDHEN and CDR2 SYDVKM. In DNA form, the CDR3 reads TGTGCCAGCAGCCTAGGGACAGTCAACACCGGGGAGCTGTTTTTT. Amino acids: CASSLGTVNTGELFF.

The J gene is TRBJ1-2, the V gene TRBV5-1; D remains unclear. CDR3 length: 13 residues. V shed 0 bases and J shed 6 bases, with 9 bases lying between them. Germline V gene data show CDR1 as SGHRS and CDR2 as YFSETQ. The CDR3 DNA sequence: TGCGCCAGCAGCTTGGACGGGGTCGATGGCTACACCTTC. Encoded protein: CASSLDGVDGYTF.

This clone appeared a single time. The rearrangement links TRBV5-1 to TRBJ2-3; TRBD1 might be the D (5 bases). This CDR3 spans 15 amino acids. The germline gives CDR1 SGHRS, CDR2 YFSETQ. V shed 4 bases and J shed 3 bases, with 15 bases lying between them. CDR3 in DNA: TGCGCCAGCAGCGCCTGGAGTAAGGGGACAGATACGCAGTATTTT. This sequence encodes CASSAWSKGTDTQYF.

V gene TRBV18 combines with J gene TRBJ1-2; D gene ambiguous. This CDR3 is 14 amino acids long. V lost 8 bases, J lost 1 base, and 14 bases lay in between. From germline, CDR1 is KGHSH and CDR2 LQKENI. This CDR3 reads CASQSTDFNYGYTF. The CDR3 DNA reads as TGTGCCAGCCAAAGTACTGACTTTAACTATGGCTACACCTTC.